This T cell receptor (beta chain) was found in a study of T-cell reconstitution after alpha-beta-depleted transplantation in children. The table lists this clonotype with many counts. As yet, its antigen is unknown. The study, taken as a whole, reports: T-cell counts and diversity at one year following transplant were attributed mainly to newly produced T cells. About two months after transplant, alpha-beta T cells reportedly came from several hundred expanded graft clones.

A library of TCRbeta sequences, prepared with unique molecular identifiers, was generated. TCRdb re-called the PCR reads through MiXCR, storing one row per CDR3 protein. The sample includes hundreds of thousands of distinct CDR3 sequences, 15% to 20% of them seen just once. This TCR came from a male patient under 10 years old who had a stem cell transplant for acute lymphoblastic leukemia, so the T cells may come from the graft donor. Sequencing used PBMCs, mostly from graft donor cells, obtained 360 days after TCRalphabeta/CD19-depleted stem cell transplant.

CDR3 amino acids: CASSLLSPGLAGAMGEYEQYF. In DNA form, the CDR3 reads TGTGCCAGCAGTTTATTATCCCCGGGACTAGCGGGAGCTATGGGAGAGTACGAGCAGTACTTC. The gene calls are TRBV28 and TRBJ2-7, with 14 bases aligning to TRBD2. V dropped 1 base and J dropped 4; count of bases not matched to a gene: 18. Per germline, CDR1 MDHEN and CDR2 SYDVKM. The CDR3 spans 21 residues.